This TCR beta chain was recovered during a study of blood T cell repertoires in COVID-19. On the study more broadly: The United States, Italy and Spain supplied acute and convalescent COVID-19 samples.

The authors' processing: Amplified reference gene primers provided the basis for estimating nucleated cell counts. TCRdb's table, derived via immunoSEQ multiplex PCR, lists solely in-frame clones and lacks some. For V, J and clone size, that table is used; D and trimming come from the DNA. The sample carries 150,000 to 200,000 clones, 88% recorded once. V was pared by 0 bases and J by 2 bases, with 7 bases between. The CDR3 loop spans 15 amino acids. CDR1 is LNHDA, CDR2 SQIVND, per germline (reference sequence). The sequencing sample was made of peripheral blood. The sequence was collected from a man in his forties with active or convalescent COVID-19. The chain employs TRBV19 and TRBJ2-2; D unresolved. The CDR3 DNA is TGTGCCAGTAGTATAGAGAGGTACAACACCGGGGAGCTGTTTTTT. This sequence encodes CASSIERYNTGELFF.